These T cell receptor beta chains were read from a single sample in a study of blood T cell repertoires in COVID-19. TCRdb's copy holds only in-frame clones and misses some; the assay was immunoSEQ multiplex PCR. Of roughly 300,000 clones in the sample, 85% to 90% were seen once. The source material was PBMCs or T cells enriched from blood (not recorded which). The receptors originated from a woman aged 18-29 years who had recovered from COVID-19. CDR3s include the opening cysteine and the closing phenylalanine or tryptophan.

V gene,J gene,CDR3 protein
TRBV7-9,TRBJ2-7,CASSFITEIPYEQYF
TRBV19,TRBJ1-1,CASRGNSGPPGTEAFF
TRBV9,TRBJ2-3,CASSGGTSGSIADTQYF
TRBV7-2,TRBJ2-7,CASSLSGGVTYEQYF
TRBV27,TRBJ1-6,CASSINRGNSPLHF
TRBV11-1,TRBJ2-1,CASSSSVGDEQFF
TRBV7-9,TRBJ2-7,CASSLVGTGTYEQYF
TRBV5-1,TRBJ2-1,CASSFRGLAASYNEQFF
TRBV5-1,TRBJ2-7,CASSLGQFSSYEQYF
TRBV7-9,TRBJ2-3,CASSLGLETDTQYF
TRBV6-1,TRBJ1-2,CASSEGQEGYGYTF
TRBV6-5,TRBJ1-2,CASMRENYGYTF
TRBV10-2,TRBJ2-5,CASSEFQTSGRETQYF
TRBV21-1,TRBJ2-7,CASSKAGGDSNYEQYF
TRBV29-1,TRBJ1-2,CSVLGGDGYTF
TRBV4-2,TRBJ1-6,CASSQDHTGEYSPLHF
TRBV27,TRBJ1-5,CASSPGQGSNQPQHF
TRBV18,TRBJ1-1,CASPPLSGGAENTEAFF
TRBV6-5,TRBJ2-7,CASSYTPGLASSEQYF
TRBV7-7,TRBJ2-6,CASSAPSDGANVLTF